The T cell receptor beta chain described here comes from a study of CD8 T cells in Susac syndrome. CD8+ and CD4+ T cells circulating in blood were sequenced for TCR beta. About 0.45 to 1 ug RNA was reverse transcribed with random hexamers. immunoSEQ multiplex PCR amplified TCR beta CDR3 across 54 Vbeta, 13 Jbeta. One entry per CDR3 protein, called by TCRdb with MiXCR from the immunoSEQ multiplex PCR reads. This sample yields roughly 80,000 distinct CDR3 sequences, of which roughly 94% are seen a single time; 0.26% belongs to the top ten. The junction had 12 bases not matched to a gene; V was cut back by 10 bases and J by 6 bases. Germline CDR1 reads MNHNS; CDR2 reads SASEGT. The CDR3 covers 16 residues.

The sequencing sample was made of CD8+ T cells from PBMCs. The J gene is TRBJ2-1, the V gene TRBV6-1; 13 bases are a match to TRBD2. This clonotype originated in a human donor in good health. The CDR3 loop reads CAIDPLTSGGSNEQFF. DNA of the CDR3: TGTGCCATCGACCCCCTGACTAGCGGGGGGAGCAATGAGCAGTTCTTC.